This entry concerns a single T cell receptor (beta chain). The antigen it recognizes is unknown. Per-nucleotide qualities are absent, and no much larger clonotype sits a single base away. Whole blood was collected in K2EDTA tubes by collaborating institutions according to the institutions' own protocols. For TCRbeta analysis, collaborators shipped samples in one of three forms: frozen whole blood, isolated PBMCs, or DNA extracted from either of those sample types. The sample is drawn from a study of blood T cell repertoires in COVID-19 (dated by TCRdb to the early 2020s). With regard to the full study: The collaborator samples originated in the United States, Italy and Spain and spanned the acute and convalescent phases of COVID-19. Where available, HLA class I and class II types were obtained from metadata supplied by the sample provider rather than from assay-based typing. The material from the prospective study consisted of cDNA or gDNA derived from T cells, B-cell-depleted T cells, or PBMCs. A freely available public database, intended as a resource for researchers studying the immune response to SARS-CoV-2, is where the repertoires were released. The samples were drawn from two sources: the first 160 participants of the ongoing ImmuneRACE study, and some 1,300 subjects contributed by 6 global collaborators. Deeply sampled blood TCRbeta repertoires from subjects exposed to, actively infected with, or recovered from COVID-19 were included in the dataset. The sample metadata nearly always contained a de-identified subject ID, COVID-19 status, age in years and sex.

The immunoSEQ Assay, a bias-controlled multiplex PCR, was used to amplify TCRbeta CDR3 regions from genomic DNA. In the authors' own workflow: Nucleated cell counts per sample were estimated from amplification of reference gene primers within the assay. To quantify the absolute abundance of each unique TCRbeta CDR3 rearrangement, sequence reads were collapsed and filtered. For each sample, productive Simpson clonality was calculated by taking the square root of Simpson's diversity index across productive rearrangements. TCRdb stores this immuneACCESS table with in-frame sequences only. Part of the clones is absent; in the studies checked, under half of the shortfall reflects unresolved V genes, and no reason is known for the rest. Clonal size and the V and J genes are those of that table, whereas D and trimming came from the DNA. The sample table holds over 250,000 clones, of which approximately 85% were seen once. The top ten clonotypes cover about 10% of the sample.

As encoded in the germline V gene, CDR1 is ENHRY while CDR2 is SYGVKD. The V end gives up 3 bases and the J end 8 bases, leaving 9 bases in the junction not matched to a gene. CDR3 length: 15 amino acids, cysteine to phenylalanine. Solely the CDR3 DNA is kept, with 45 bases framed from the first base. Study-level results and caveats: Clinical and demographic metadata were provided uncurated, with the amount varying by source and participant.

The sequence was obtained from a woman between 70 and 85 years old with acute or convalescent COVID-19. The chain couples TRBV10-3 to TRBJ1-4, and 7 junction bases match TRBD1. The sequencing sample was made of peripheral blood. CDR3 region: CAISDPGQPIEKLFF. The sequenced DNA: TGTGCCATCAGTGACCCGGGACAGCCGATAGAAAAACTGTTTTTT.